This entry is about one T cell receptor beta chain. The data belong to a study of blood T cell repertoires in COVID-19. Study-level information: Whether acute or convalescent, the COVID-19 samples came from the United States, Italy and Spain. From T cells, B-cell-depleted T cells, or PBMCs came the material, which was cDNA or gDNA.

In the original analysis: Reference gene primer amplification gave nucleated cell count estimates. Assay used: immunoSEQ multiplex PCR; TCRdb lists only in-frame clones, some missing. The V and J calls and the clone size are those of that table, but D and trimming were determined from the DNA. Here the sample spans tens of thousands of clones, 82% being singletons. Specimen: peripheral blood. The sequence derives from a human donor in a cohort sampled during active COVID-19.

The CDR3 DNA reads TGTGCCAGCAGCCAAGATCGGAACACCGGGGAGCTGTTTTTT. Translation: CASSQDRNTGELFF. V is TRBV3-1 (or the pseudogene TRBV3-2) and J is TRBJ2-2; D gene ambiguous. The CDR3 length is 14 residues. Germline V gene sequence: CDR1 LGHDT, CDR2 YNNKEL (reference sequence). The V end was cut by 0 bases, the J end by 1 base, with 3 bases between.